This T cell receptor (beta chain) emerged from a study of shared clonotypes between healthy human individuals. Study-wide points: Non-shared clonotypes showed lower generation probabilities than clonotypes common to all four donors.

The material for each subset, its genomic DNA, was split evenly across several immunoSEQ plates. 150 to 250 ng DNA, 30,000 or so T cell genomes, went into each sorted-subset replicate PCR. The repertoire was sequenced with immunoSEQ multiplex PCR; TCRdb's copy has only in-frame clones and lacks some. The sample holds about 2.4 million clones, more than 85% seen once. Details on this clone: The antigen is undetermined.

Germline assignment: CDR1 ENHRY and CDR2 SYGVKD. The CDR3 contains 14 residues. Trimming at V came to 8 bases and at J to 6 bases, leaving 12 bases not matched to a gene. The receptor was isolated from a young man in good health. Some clones in this sample may be carry-over from other donors' samples. V is TRBV10-3 and J is TRBJ2-7, with 8 bases lining up with TRBD2. The sequenced material came from naive CD4+ T cells from PBMCs. Subset denoted: CD45RA+ positively selected. The chain's CDR3 is CAISAVSGSGEQYF. DNA of the CDR3: TGTGCCATCTCAGCAGTGAGCGGGAGTGGCGAGCAGTACTTC.